The 21 T cell receptor beta chains in this list originate from one sample, sequenced in a study of cytomegalovirus exposure and HLA in healthy donors. Primers for the PCR totalled 60 Vbeta and 13 Jbeta. Sequencing used immunoSEQ multiplex PCR; TCRdb keeps in-frame clones, though not all of them. The sample lists 150,000 to 200,000 clones; about 87% were seen once. Sequenced: PBMCs. The receptors here all came from a woman younger than 35 in good health and CMV-seronegative.

The chain has TRBV18 and TRBJ1-1, with 9 bases fitting TRBD1. The germline V gene has CDR1 KGHSH and CDR2 LQKENI. V gave up 4 bases and J gave up 4 bases; unmatched junction bases: 1. The CDR3 runs to 13 residues. CDR3 residues: CASSLTGGTEAFF. CDR3 nucleotides: TGTGCCAGCTCACTGACAGGGGGCACTGAAGCTTTCTTT.

The gene calls are TRBV19 and TRBJ1-4, with 11 bases identical to TRBD1. Germline-derived CDR1 and CDR2 are LNHDA and SQIVND (reference sequence). The CDR3 is 14 amino acids. V lost 7 bases, J lost 6 bases, and 4 bases stayed unmatched. This CDR3 reads CASKEDRGHEKLFF. CDR3 nucleotides: TGTGCCAGTAAAGAGGACAGGGGGCATGAAAAACTGTTTTTT.

The rearrangement joins TRBV28 to TRBJ1-4; TRBD1 is a possible D gene (5 bases). In germline, CDR1 is MDHEN, CDR2 SYDVKM. This CDR3 is 16 amino acids long. Trimming pared 8 bases from V and 3 bases from J, leaving 19 bases between. CDR3 loop: CASSRGGIGSNEKLFF. CDR3 nucleotides: TGTGCCAGCTCCCGGGGGGGGATAGGGTCTAATGAAAAACTGTTTTTT.

The sample holds a few counts of this clone. The rearrangement uses TRBV10-3 and TRBJ1-2; 9 positions match TRBD1. The trim removed 10 bases at V and 4 bases at J, leaving 19 bases unmatched. The CDR3 totals 17 residues. CDR1 is ENHRY and CDR2 is SYGVKD in the germline V gene. The CDR3 region has the DNA TGTGCCACCTCCGGCCCGGGACAGGGTGAGGTCAGCTATGGCTACACCTTC. It is translated as CATSGPGQGEVSYGYTF.

This clone was counted only a few times. The rearrangement joins TRBV9 to TRBJ2-7; no definite D call. V was cut by 0 bases and J by 3 bases, with 10 bases left in between. CDR1 and CDR2 from the germline V gene are SGDLS and YYNGEE. The CDR3 extends over 14 amino acids. The CDR3 coding sequence is TGTGCCAGCAGCGTAGACTGGTCGGGCTACGAGCAGTACTTC. Translation gives CASSVDWSGYEQYF.

The chain employs TRBV6-5 and TRBJ2-7, with a tentative D call TRBD1 (6 bases). Per the germline V gene, CDR1 is MNHEY and CDR2 is SVGAGI. The CDR3 consists of 14 residues. Trimming stripped 8 bases from V and 7 bases from J, with 21 bases between. The CDR3 DNA reads TGTGCCAGCCACACCTCGGGACAATCGAGGGAGCAGTACTTC. It encodes CASHTSGQSREQYF.

This clone was observed a single time. The chain has TRBV10-3 and TRBJ2-2, with a possible D match to TRBD2 (5 bases). The V end lost 8 bases, the J end lost 3 bases, and 7 bases lay between the germline ends. The CDR3 is 12 amino acids. Germline loops: CDR1 ENHRY, CDR2 SYGVKD. The DNA for the CDR3 is TGTGCCATCGGGCGGGACACCGGGGAGCTGTTTTTT. Protein: CAIGRDTGELFF.

The V gene is TRBV11-3, the J gene TRBJ1-1; D is undetermined. The CDR3 runs 14 residues. V dropped 3 bases and J dropped 1 base, with 9 bases sitting between them. Germline V CDR1 and CDR2: SGHNT, YENEEA. CDR3 protein: CASSFGRANTEAFF. CDR3 in DNA: TGTGCCAGCAGCTTCGGGAGGGCGAACACTGAAGCTTTCTTT. The full variable domain, rest sourced from reference TRBV11-3 and TRBJ1-1, is EAGVVQSPRYKIIEKKQPVAFWCNPISGHNTLYWYLQNLGQGPELLIRYENEEAVDDSQLPKDRFSAERLKGVDSTLKIQPAELGDSAVYLCASSFGRANTEAFFGQGTRLTVV.

This clone was counted a single time. The chain joins TRBV18 to TRBJ1-1, with a possible D match to TRBD1 (5 bases). V was clipped by 8 bases and J by 1 base, with 11 bases between them. CDR3 length: 13 residues. Germline CDR1 is KGHSH and CDR2 is LQKENI. CDR3 in DNA: TGTGCCAGCCGGGAGGGGCAGAACACTGAAGCTTTCTTT. It translates to CASREGQNTEAFF.

The chain couples TRBV6-1 to TRBJ1-2; D may be TRBD1 (6 bases). The V gene's germline CDR1 is MNHNS and CDR2 SASEGT. Trimming pared 6 bases from V and 0 bases from J, leaving 11 bases between. There are 14 residues in the CDR3. This chain's CDR3 is CASSGTTTNYGYTF. In DNA, the CDR3 is TGTGCCAGCAGCGGGACAACAACTAACTATGGCTACACCTTC.

The CDR3 reads CASSFGTDQETQYF. The CDR3 bases are TGTGCCAGCAGCTTCGGGACAGATCAAGAGACCCAGTACTTC. The chain joins TRBV9 to TRBJ2-5; 7 bases are a match to TRBD1. The J segment lost 2 bases and the V segment lost 4 bases, leaving 5 bases of the junction unmatched. Germline V CDR1 and CDR2: SGDLS, YYNGEE. The CDR3 extends over 14 amino acids. Supplemented by reference TRBV9 and TRBJ2-5, the full variable domain reads DSGVTQTPKHLITATGQRVTLRCSPRSGDLSVYWYQQSLDQGLQFLIQYYNGEERAKGNILERFSAQQFPDLHSELNLSSLELGDSALYFCASSFGTDQETQYFGPGTRLLVL.

This clone appeared once. This rearrangement joins TRBV5-1 to TRBJ2-1; D not resolved. The germline V gene encodes CDR1 SGHRS and CDR2 YFSETQ. The length of the CDR3 is 15 residues. V was pared by 0 bases and J by 6 bases, with 13 bases between. The CDR3 loop is CASSLGTTIINEQFF. The CDR3 region has the DNA TGCGCCAGCAGCTTGGGCACAACCATAATCAATGAGCAGTTCTTC.

This sequence joins TRBV6-5 and TRBJ1-2, with 9 nucleotides matching TRBD1. CDR1 is MNHEY and CDR2 is SVGAGI in the germline V gene. With V trimmed by 0 bases and J by 5 bases, 7 bases remained unmatched. The CDR3 is 16 amino acids. The CDR3 here is CASSYSSRGQGYGYTF. CDR3 DNA: TGTGCCAGCAGTTACTCGAGTAGGGGACAGGGTTATGGCTACACCTTC.

The V and J genes are TRBV12-5 and TRBJ1-3; D might be TRBD1 (5 bases). From germline, CDR1 is LGHNT and CDR2 FRNRAP. The CDR3 loop spans 15 amino acids. Trimming stripped 1 base from V and 0 bases from J, with 7 bases between. CDR3 nucleotides: TGTGCTAGTGGTTTGGGACAGAACTCTGGAAACACCATATATTTT. Translation gives CASGLGQNSGNTIYF.

This clone was observed a few times. This sequence joins TRBV2 and TRBJ1-1; a weak D match, TRBD1 (5 bases). The CDR3 covers 15 residues. V lost 5 bases and J 0 bases, leaving 13 bases between the germline ends. The germline gives CDR1 SNHLY, CDR2 FYNNEI. CDR3 nucleotide sequence: TGTGCCAGCAGTCAGCCGCGGACACTGAACACTGAAGCTTTCTTT. Translated, it gives CASSQPRTLNTEAFF.

The chain combines TRBV9 with TRBJ2-5, with 8 bases lining up with TRBD2. The last part of the DNA fits TRBJ2-7 better; the J call may be wrong. In germline, CDR1 is SGDLS, CDR2 YYNGEE. CDR3 size: 15 residues. CDR3 protein: CASSVEGTRENEQYF. The CDR3 nucleotides read TGTGCCAGCAGCGTAGAAGGGACTAGGGAAAACGAGCAGTACTTC.

The chain has TRBV7-2 and TRBJ2-3, with D perhaps TRBD2 (9 bases). This CDR3 comprises 15 residues. Trimming removed 4 bases from V and 5 bases from J, with 16 bases in between. Germline V gene sequence: CDR1 SGHTA, CDR2 FQGNSA. This CDR3 is CASSSRGRGGDTQYF. DNA of the CDR3: TGTGCCAGCAGCTCCAGGGGGCGGGGGGGAGATACGCAGTATTTT.

The rearrangement uses TRBV6-5 and TRBJ1-1; D unresolved. CDR1 and CDR2 from the germline V gene are MNHEY and SVGAGI. Trimming took 0 bases from V and 3 from J, leaving 11 bases between them. The CDR3 covers 15 residues. CDR3: CASSYSWTSDTEAFF. The CDR3 nucleotides are TGTGCCAGCAGTTACTCCTGGACTTCAGACACTGAAGCTTTCTTT.

The V and J genes are TRBV10-1 and TRBJ2-3; 10 bases line up with TRBD1. The CDR3 is 14 residues long. Germline trimming cut 7 bases from V and 3 bases from J; bases unmatched to any gene: 4. Germline assignment: CDR1 WNHNN and CDR2 SYGVQD (reference sequence). The chain's CDR3 is CASTPGQGTDTQYF. CDR3 bases: TGCGCCAGCACCCCGGGACAGGGGACAGATACGCAGTATTTT.

In its sample, this clone was seen once. V is TRBV5-1 and J is TRBJ2-5; 8 positions match TRBD2. Unmatched junction bases numbered 8, after V lost 5 bases and J lost 5 bases. The CDR3 is 14 amino acids. Germline values: CDR1 SGHRS, CDR2 YFSETQ. CDR3 in amino acids: CASRGGLGWETQYF. CDR3 sequence (DNA): TGCGCCAGCAGAGGGGGACTAGGTTGGGAGACCCAGTACTTC.

As for this clone: Other DNA variants within this sample encode the same CDR3. The chain employs TRBV7-9 and TRBJ2-5, with 8 bases identical to TRBD1. Looked up from germline, CDR1 is SEHNR and CDR2 is FQNEAQ (reference sequence). V was clipped by 4 bases and J by 5 bases; unmatched bases: 6. CDR3 length: 14 amino acids. The CDR3, as DNA: TGTGCCAGCAGCTCAGGACAGGGCCAGGAGACCCAGTACTTC. It is translated as CASSSGQGQETQYF. The variable domain in full, completed from reference TRBV7-9 and TRBJ2-5, reads DTGVSQNPRHKITKRGQNVTFRCDPISEHNRLYWYRQTLGQGPEFLTYFQNEAQLEKSRLLSDRFSAERPKGSFSTLEIQRTEQGDSAMYLCASSSGQGQETQYFGPGTRLLVL.